Presented here are 20 T cell receptor beta chains from one specimen sequenced in a study of cytomegalovirus exposure and HLA in healthy donors. Use of 60 Vbeta and 13 Jbeta primers characterized the PCR. Measured with immunoSEQ multiplex PCR; TCRdb has only the in-frame clones, and not every one. The sample includes 90,000 to 120,000 clones, 78% seen only once; the top ten take more than 1.5%. The specimen sequenced was PBMCs. The source is a woman in her 40s in good health and CMV-seronegative.

This chain joins TRBV30 and TRBJ1-2; 8 nucleotides align to TRBD1. The germline CDR1 and CDR2 sequences are GTSNPN and SVGIG (reference sequence). The CDR3 has 12 residues. V shed 4 bases, J shed 4 bases, and the junction held 2 bases outside the gene matches. The CDR3 DNA reads as TGTGCCTGGATCGACAGGGGCTATGGCTACACCTTC. Its translation: CAWIDRGYGYTF.

The chain joins TRBV30 to TRBJ1-2, with D tentatively TRBD1 (5 bases). CDR1 is GTSNPN, CDR2 SVGIG, per germline (reference sequence). The V and J ends lost 3 bases and 4 bases respectively, with 18 bases between them. The CDR3 totals 15 residues. CDR3 coding DNA: TGTGCCTGGAGCCGACTCGGCAGGGCCCCCTATGGCTACACCTTC. It is translated as CAWSRLGRAPYGYTF.

The V call is TRBV28, the J call TRBJ2-5; D is perhaps TRBD2 (6 bases). Germline lookup yields CDR1 MDHEN and CDR2 SYDVKM. V was pared by 6 bases and J by 11 bases, with 25 bases between. The CDR3 runs to 15 residues. In DNA form, the CDR3 reads TGTGCCAGCAGCTTACCGGGACTGTCTTTGAAAGAGCAGTACTTC. It is translated as CASSLPGLSLKEQYF. Full variable domain (outside the CDR3, taken from reference TRBV28 and TRBJ2-5): DVKVTQSSRYLVKRTGEKVFLECVQDMDHENMFWYRQDPGLGLRLIYFSYDVKMKEKGDIPEGYSVSREKKERFSLILESASTNQTSMYLCASSLPGLSLKEQYFGPGTRLLVL.

The chain links TRBV28 to TRBJ2-1; 13 nucleotides agree with TRBD2. The length of the CDR3 is 18 residues. Germline V gene sequence: CDR1 MDHEN, CDR2 SYDVKM. V was clipped by 6 bases and J by 8 bases; unmatched bases: 16. This CDR3 is CASSTRHGLAGVFDEQFF. CDR3 nucleotides: TGTGCCAGCAGCACCCGCCACGGACTAGCGGGAGTTTTCGATGAGCAGTTCTTC.

The V and J genes are TRBV30 and TRBJ1-4; 7 bases match TRBD1. The CDR3 length is 15 residues. Losses at the gene ends were 4 bases for V and 0 bases for J; bases not matched to a gene: 5. The V gene's germline CDR1 is GTSNPN and CDR2 SVGIG (reference sequence). The DNA of the CDR3 is TGTGCCTGGACCCTCGACAGGGCAACTAATGAAAAACTGTTTTTT. Amino acids: CAWTLDRATNEKLFF.

The chain joins TRBV19 to TRBJ2-1; 8 bases align to TRBD2. Germline V lookup: CDR1 LNHDA, CDR2 SQIVND (reference sequence). V dropped 5 bases and J dropped 3; count of bases not matched to a gene: 12. The CDR3 is 17 residues long. CDR3 region: CASSPRSGSPLYNEQFF. The CDR3 DNA is TGTGCCAGTAGTCCGAGGAGCGGGAGCCCCCTCTACAATGAGCAGTTCTTC.

This rearrangement joins TRBV6-5 to TRBJ2-7; D is perhaps TRBD2 (5 bases). V lost 8 bases and J lost 2, with 13 bases in between. The CDR3 runs 13 residues. Germline V gene data show CDR1 as MNHEY and CDR2 as SVGAGI. The CDR3 reads CASSAGLTYEQYF. CDR3 coding DNA: TGTGCCAGCTCTGCGGGCCTGACCTACGAGCAGTACTTC.

The chain recombines TRBV19 with TRBJ2-7, with D possibly matching TRBD2 (6 bases). From germline, CDR1 is LNHDA and CDR2 SQIVND (reference sequence). The CDR3 length is 12 residues. Trimming shortened V by 3 bases and J by 7 bases, and 10 bases separated the two germline ends. The CDR3 region is CASSIGGAEQYF. CDR3 nucleotides: TGTGCCAGTAGTATCGGAGGGGCTGAGCAGTACTTC.

The chain's CDR3 is CASKPRGTGYEQYF. The DNA for the CDR3 is TGTGCCAGCAAACCGAGGGGGACAGGGTACGAGCAGTACTTC. The rearrangement links TRBV27 to TRBJ2-7; 9 nucleotides match TRBD1. There are 14 residues in the CDR3. V lost 7 bases and J lost 4; bases outside the gene matches: 8. From germline, CDR1 is MNHEY and CDR2 SMNVEV (reference sequence).

The table lists this clone with a count of one. The chain couples TRBV9 to TRBJ2-1; no clear D. Looked up from germline, CDR1 is SGDLS and CDR2 is YYNGEE. Trimming removed 3 bases at V and 0 bases at J, with 10 bases between. This CDR3 spans 15 amino acids. The CDR3, as DNA: TGTGCCAGCAGCGAATCCCCGAGCTCCTACAATGAGCAGTTCTTC. Protein product: CASSESPSSYNEQFF.

V is TRBV9 and J is TRBJ2-7; 12 nucleotides align to TRBD2. V trimming: 0 bases; J trimming: 6 bases; junction bases outside the gene matches: 7. The CDR3 length is 16 residues. Germline loops: CDR1 SGDLS, CDR2 YYNGEE. The CDR3 nucleotides are TGTGCCAGCAGCGTAGATTCTAGCGGGAGGGCGGGCGAGCAGTACTTC. It encodes CASSVDSSGRAGEQYF.

J is TRBJ2-7 and V is TRBV30, with TRBD2 matching 9 bases. The V gene end was trimmed by 0 bases and the J gene end by 4 bases; junction bases not matched to a gene: 7. The CDR3 contains 15 residues. From germline, CDR1 is GTSNPN and CDR2 SVGIG (reference sequence). CDR3 DNA: TGTGCCTGGAGTGTACGGGTTAGCGGGAGTTACGAGCAGTACTTC. It codes for CAWSVRVSGSYEQYF.

V usage is TRBV7-9 and J usage is TRBJ1-1, with 8 bases fitting TRBD1. Germline CDR1 reads SEHNR; CDR2 reads FQNEAQ (reference sequence). The CDR3 covers 18 residues. V shed 4 bases and J 0 bases; nucleotides not matched to a gene: 13. In DNA, the CDR3 is TGTGCCAGCAGCTCCGACAGGGGCCGGAGAGAGATGAACACTGAAGCTTTCTTT. This sequence encodes CASSSDRGRREMNTEAFF.

This clone was detected a few times. The chain uses TRBV6-5 and TRBJ2-4; 9 positions agree with TRBD2. The CDR3 consists of 16 residues. V gave up 1 base and J gave up 6 bases; unmatched junction bases: 7. The germline CDR1 and CDR2 sequences are MNHEY and SVGAGI. CDR3 in amino acids: CASSYWAGGPPNIQYF. The CDR3 region has the DNA TGTGCCAGCAGTTACTGGGCGGGAGGGCCCCCAAACATTCAGTACTTC.

The rearrangement uses TRBV6-1 and TRBJ1-2, with D uncertain. This CDR3 is 13 amino acids long. V was pared by 7 bases and J by 3 bases, with 12 bases between. In germline, CDR1 is MNHNS, CDR2 SASEGT. Written as DNA, the CDR3 is TGTGCCAGCAAAGTCCCGAGGGACTATGGCTACACCTTC. Its translation is CASKVPRDYGYTF.

The chain carries TRBV11-1 and TRBJ2-7, with D possibly TRBD2 on 5 matching bases. Trimming removed 5 bases at V and 0 bases at J, with 8 bases between. Looked up from germline, CDR1 is SGHAT and CDR2 is FQDESV (reference sequence). There are 13 residues in the CDR3. Here the CDR3 DNA reads TGTGCCAGCAGCCGGGATCCCTCCTACGAGCAGTACTTC. Encoded protein: CASSRDPSYEQYF.

In regard to this clone: The junction shows a germline mismatch at one end, possibly a read error. The rearrangement uses TRBV4-3 and TRBJ2-7; D is possibly TRBD2 (6 bases). The CDR3 is 22 residues long. The germline gives CDR1 LGHNA, CDR2 YSLEER. In nucleotides, the CDR3 is TGCGCCAGCAGCCGCGGGGACCGAGCTGCCACTAGCCTCCCTCGGTACTCCTATGAGCAGTACTTC. Protein: CASSRGDRAATSLPRYSYEQYF.

This rearrangement joins TRBV5-5 to TRBJ2-7; maybe TRBD1 (6 bases). The CDR3 contains 14 residues. V dropped 4 bases and J dropped 5 bases, with 16 bases sitting between them. Looked up from germline, CDR1 is SGHKS and CDR2 is YYEKEE (reference sequence). CDR3 in amino acids: CASSNQAGVNEQYF. In DNA form, the CDR3 reads TGTGCCAGCAGCAACCAGGCAGGGGTCAACGAGCAGTACTTC.

This clone was detected a few times. At one end, the junction sequence differs from germline, possibly due to a read error. V usage is TRBV7-7 and J usage is TRBJ2-3; 8 bases are a match to TRBD1. CDR1 SSHAT and CDR2 FNYEAQ come from the germline V gene (reference sequence). The CDR3 totals 15 residues. The CDR3 DNA sequence: TGTGCTAGCAGCTTGGGACAGGCCGGGACAGATACGCAGTATTTT. Translating it yields CASSLGQAGTDTQYF.

The chain couples TRBV29-1 to TRBJ2-1, with TRBD2 identical over 9 bases. The J segment lost 8 bases and the V segment lost 2 bases, leaving 10 bases of the junction unmatched. This CDR3 contains 15 residues. Germline V CDR1 and CDR2: SQVTM, ANQGSEA. DNA for the CDR3: TGCAGCGTTGAACCGGCCAGCGGGAGGTTGGATGAGCAGTTCTTC. Protein: CSVEPASGRLDEQFF.